The 22 T cell receptor beta chains reported below all come from one sample, sequenced in a study of OX40 agonist ivuxolimab in advanced cancers. The repertoire was sequenced with immunoSEQ multiplex PCR; TCRdb's copy has only in-frame clones and lacks some. The sample carries about 50,000 clones, roughly 91% recorded once. Sequenced here: CD4+ or CD8+ T cells sorted from blood, sampled in a trial of the OX40 agonist ivuxolimab. The source of these receptors is an adult with an advanced solid tumor such as melanoma, head and neck, liver or kidney cancer.

This clone was picked up one time. The chain has TRBV27 and TRBJ2-1, with TRBD2 matching 8 bases. This CDR3 has 15 residues. Germline V CDR1 and CDR2: MNHEY, SMNVEV (reference sequence). Losses at the gene ends were 4 bases for V and 10 bases for J; bases not matched to a gene: 12. CDR3 sequence: CASSSLAGIKDEQFF. The CDR3 DNA sequence: TGTGCCAGCAGTTCCTTAGCGGGAATAAAGGACGAGCAGTTCTTC.

CDR3 amino acids: CASSLVATGPYNEQFF. The CDR3 region has the DNA TGTGCCAGCAGCTTAGTGGCCACCGGCCCCTACAATGAGCAGTTCTTC. The chain combines TRBV7-2 with TRBJ2-1; the D is unclear. The CDR3 loop spans 16 amino acids. CDR1 SGHTA and CDR2 FQGNSA come from the germline V gene. The V end lost 1 base, the J end lost 2 bases, and 12 bases lay between the germline ends.

This chain uses TRBV28 with TRBJ1-6, with 9 bases fitting TRBD1. The CDR3 is 15 residues long. Germline V gives CDR1 MDHEN, CDR2 SYDVKM. With 2 bases clipped from V and 6 bases from J, the junction kept 2 bases outside the gene matches. The CDR3 nucleotides read TGTGCCAGCAGTTTAGACAGGGGGACTAATTCACCCCTCCACTTT. Translation: CASSLDRGTNSPLHF.

The gene calls are TRBV7-9 and TRBJ1-2, with D perhaps TRBD1 (6 bases). The CDR3 is made up of 13 amino acids. Per the germline V gene, CDR1 is SEHNR and CDR2 is FQNEAQ (reference sequence). Trimming took 6 bases from V and 5 from J, leaving 13 bases between them. The CDR3 region has the DNA TGTGCCAGCAGGACACAGGGACCGTATGGCTACACCTTC. Its protein product is CASRTQGPYGYTF.

This chain links TRBV6-4 with TRBJ2-2; 7 bases align to TRBD2. Germline V CDR1 and CDR2: MRHNA, SNTAGT. V gave up 8 bases and J gave up 4 bases; unmatched junction bases: 13. The CDR3 extends over 16 amino acids. CDR3 in amino acids: CASGEAGSPLTGELFF. Written as DNA, the CDR3 is TGTGCCAGCGGGGAAGCGGGGAGCCCACTCACCGGGGAGCTGTTTTTT.

V usage is TRBV19 and J usage is TRBJ1-2, with a weak D call TRBD1 (6 bases). V dropped 8 bases and J dropped 0 bases, with 19 bases sitting between them. Germline V gene lookup returns CDR1 LNHDA and CDR2 SQIVND (reference sequence). CDR3 length: 16 amino acids. The CDR3 loop is CASLPGTLATNYGYTF. The CDR3 bases are TGTGCCAGTTTGCCCGGGACACTTGCTACTAACTATGGCTACACCTTC.

The chain recombines TRBV5-8 with TRBJ2-7, with TRBD2 identical over 13 bases. After removal of 4 bases from V and 1 base from J, the junction contained 5 bases not matched to a gene. Looked up from germline, CDR1 is SGHTS and CDR2 is YDEGEE. The CDR3 is 16 residues long. The CDR3 nucleotides read TGTGCCAGCAGCCTCGGACTAGCGGGAGCTTCCTACGAGCAGTACTTC. Encoded protein: CASSLGLAGASYEQYF.

This chain links TRBV4-3 with TRBJ1-1; 7 nucleotides align to TRBD1. This CDR3 has 15 residues. V lost 0 bases, J lost 1 base, and 2 bases stayed unmatched. CDR1 is LGHNA, CDR2 YSLEER, per germline. The CDR3 region is CASSQDRQGNTEAFF. Written as DNA, the CDR3 is TGCGCCAGCAGCCAAGATAGACAGGGGAACACTGAAGCTTTCTTT.

This chain links TRBV28 with TRBJ2-5; 10 bases map to TRBD1. Trimming at V came to 1 base and at J to 1 base, leaving 6 bases not matched to a gene. The germline CDR1 and CDR2 sequences are MDHEN and SYDVKM. The CDR3 runs 17 residues. Here the CDR3 DNA reads TGTGCCAGCAGTTTATATCGGGGACAGGGGCCCCAAGAGACCCAGTACTTC. Encoded protein: CASSLYRGQGPQETQYF.

The V gene is TRBV5-6, the J gene TRBJ2-1; D call uncertain. This CDR3 spans 13 amino acids. CDR1 and CDR2 from the germline V gene are SGHDT and YYEEEE. V was trimmed by 0 bases and J by 4 bases, leaving 5 bases between them. The CDR3 DNA is TGTGCCAGCAGCTTGGACAGATACAATGAGCAGTTCTTC. Its translation is CASSLDRYNEQFF.

The rearrangement uses TRBV9 and TRBJ2-2; D is unclear. This CDR3 has 11 residues. The V end lost 2 bases, the J end lost 8 bases, and 4 bases lay between the germline ends. CDR1 is SGDLS, CDR2 YYNGEE, per germline. In nucleotides, the CDR3 is TGTGCCAGCAGCGTGGCTGGGGAGCTGTTTTTT. It translates to CASSVAGELFF.

This clone has only one observation. The rearrangement links TRBV5-8 to TRBJ2-1; no definite D call. Per the germline V gene, CDR1 is SGHTS and CDR2 is YDEGEE. Trimming shortened V by 3 bases and J by 8 bases, and 12 bases separated the two germline ends. The CDR3 sequence is 13 residues long. As DNA, the CDR3 is TGTGCCAGCAGCTCGACCGCCTGGGATGAGCAGTTCTTC. Its protein is CASSSTAWDEQFF.

The chain employs TRBV7-9 and TRBJ2-7; TRBD1 might be the D (5 bases). The V gene lost 3 bases and the J gene lost 4 bases, with 13 bases spanning the gap. The germline V gene has CDR1 SEHNR and CDR2 FQNEAQ (reference sequence). This CDR3 is 14 amino acids long. The CDR3 here is CASSFGQEIYEQYF. The CDR3 DNA sequence: TGTGCCAGCAGCTTTGGACAAGAGATTTACGAGCAGTACTTC.

V and J are TRBV5-6 and TRBJ1-4, with TRBD1 as a possible D gene (5 bases). CDR1 and CDR2 from the germline V gene are SGHDT and YYEEEE. The ends were cut back, 4 bases at V and 11 bases at J, with 12 bases in the middle. There are 12 residues in the CDR3. The CDR3 loop is CASSQDSGKLFF. The CDR3 DNA sequence: TGTGCCAGCAGCCAAGACAGCGGGAAACTGTTTTTT.

This clone has a single count. The chain combines TRBV2 with TRBJ2-1, with a tentative D call TRBD2 (6 bases). CDR1 and CDR2 (germline): SNHLY, FYNNEI. This CDR3 spans 14 amino acids. The V end was cut by 8 bases, the J end by 1 base, with 12 bases between. As DNA, the CDR3 is TGTGCCAGCGAGAGGGGAGGATCCTACAATGAGCAGTTCTTC. This encodes CASERGGSYNEQFF.

The chain recombines TRBV15 with TRBJ1-1; tentative D call: TRBD1 (5 bases). With 5 bases removed from V and 5 bases from J, the gap between germline ends came to 12 bases. There are 13 residues in the CDR3. Germline V gene data show CDR1 as LNHNV and CDR2 as YYDKDF (reference sequence). CDR3 sequence: CATSEGLRTEAFF. Here the CDR3 DNA reads TGTGCCACCAGCGAGGGGCTAAGAACTGAAGCTTTCTTT.

Points on this clone: Distinct nucleotide sequences in the sample also encode this CDR3. The chain links TRBV28 to TRBJ2-7; TRBD2 matches 8 bases. Germline lookup yields CDR1 MDHEN and CDR2 SYDVKM. The V and J ends lost 3 bases and 0 bases, in that order; junction bases with no gene match: 1. The CDR3 consists of 14 residues. The CDR3 loop reads CASSLAGGSYEQYF. CDR3 nucleotides: TGTGCCAGCAGTTTGGCGGGAGGCTCCTACGAGCAGTACTTC.

The V gene is TRBV27, the J gene TRBJ1-1, with D possibly matching TRBD1 (5 bases). V dropped 1 base and J dropped 3 bases, with 12 bases sitting between them. CDR1 MNHEY and CDR2 SMNVEV come from the germline V gene (reference sequence). This CDR3 is built from 15 residues. CDR3 sequence (DNA): TGTGCCAGCAGTTTATGGGGGAGAGCGGACACTGAAGCTTTCTTT. Translated, it gives CASSLWGRADTEAFF.

The rearrangement joins TRBV9 to TRBJ1-2; unclear D gene. Per germline, CDR1 SGDLS and CDR2 YYNGEE. The CDR3 has 16 amino acids. Trimming took off 2 bases at V and 2 bases at J, with 16 bases between the two ends. The CDR3 nucleotides are TGTGCCAGCAGCGTTCCTTTAGATGGGCCCAACTATGGCTACACCTTC. It yields the protein CASSVPLDGPNYGYTF.

This chain links TRBV9 with TRBJ2-1; 7 bases map to TRBD1. CDR1 is SGDLS, CDR2 YYNGEE, per germline. J lost 8 bases, V lost 0 bases, and 14 bases had no gene match. The CDR3 length is 17 residues. For the CDR3, the DNA is TGTGCCAGCAGCGTAGAGGACGACAGGGTACTTGGGGATGAGCAGTTCTTC. Protein sequence: CASSVEDDRVLGDEQFF.

V and J are TRBV7-9 and TRBJ2-5; D might be TRBD2 (6 bases). The CDR3 totals 14 residues. Germline V lookup: CDR1 SEHNR, CDR2 FQNEAQ (reference sequence). V lost 4 bases and J 3 bases, leaving 12 bases between the germline ends. The CDR3 nucleotides read TGTGCCAGCAGCTCCTTGGGGGGAGAAGAGACCCAGTACTTC. Encoded protein: CASSSLGGEETQYF.

The gene calls are TRBV6-6 and TRBJ1-1, with D perhaps matching TRBD1 (6 bases). CDR3 length: 16 residues. V was shortened by 7 bases and J by 4 bases, with 22 bases between the two germline ends. Germline-derived CDR1 and CDR2 are MNHNY and SVGAGI (reference sequence). The CDR3 coding sequence is TGTGCCAGCACCATCCCGGAAGGGGGGAAGAGCACTGAAGCTTTCTTT. Residues: CASTIPEGGKSTEAFF.